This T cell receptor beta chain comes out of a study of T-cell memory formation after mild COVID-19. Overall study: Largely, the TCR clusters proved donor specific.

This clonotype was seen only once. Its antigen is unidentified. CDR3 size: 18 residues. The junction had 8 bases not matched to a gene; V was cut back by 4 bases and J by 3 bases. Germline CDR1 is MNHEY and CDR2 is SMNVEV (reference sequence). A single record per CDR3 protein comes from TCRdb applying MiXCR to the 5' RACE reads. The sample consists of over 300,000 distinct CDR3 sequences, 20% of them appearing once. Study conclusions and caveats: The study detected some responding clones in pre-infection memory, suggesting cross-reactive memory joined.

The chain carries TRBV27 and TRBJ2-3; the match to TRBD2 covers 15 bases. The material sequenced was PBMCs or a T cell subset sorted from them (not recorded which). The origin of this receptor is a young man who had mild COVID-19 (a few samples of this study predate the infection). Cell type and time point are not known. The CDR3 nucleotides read TGTGCCAGCAGTTGGACTAGCGGGGGGGCAGGTACGACAGATACGCAGTATTTT. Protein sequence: CASSWTSGGAGTTDTQYF.